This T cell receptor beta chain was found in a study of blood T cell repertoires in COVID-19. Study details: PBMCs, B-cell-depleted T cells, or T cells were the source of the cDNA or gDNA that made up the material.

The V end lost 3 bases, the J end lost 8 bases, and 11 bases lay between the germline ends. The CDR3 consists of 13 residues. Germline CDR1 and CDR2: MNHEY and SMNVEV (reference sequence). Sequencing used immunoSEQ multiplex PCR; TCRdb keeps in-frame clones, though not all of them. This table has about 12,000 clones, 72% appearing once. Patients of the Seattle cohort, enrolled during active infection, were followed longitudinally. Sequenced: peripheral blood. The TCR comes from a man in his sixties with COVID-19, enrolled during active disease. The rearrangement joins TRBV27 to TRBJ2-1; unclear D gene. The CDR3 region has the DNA TGTGCCAGCAGTTTCGGAGCCCCGGATGAGCAGTTCTTC. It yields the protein CASSFGAPDEQFF.